Listed below are T cell receptor beta chains from one sample, sequenced in a study of shared clonotypes between healthy human individuals. The protocol was immunoSEQ multiplex PCR, while the TCRdb copy is restricted to in-frame clones and leaves out a portion. The data contain about 2,500,000 clones, 85% to 95% of them singletons. The specimen was naive CD4+ T cells sorted from blood. Receptors originate from a man aged 18 to 29 in good health. CDR3s include the opening cysteine and the closing phenylalanine or tryptophan. D genes are given only for firm matches. Not all rows give a size; the values are once, few, many and, for expanded clones, a class.

j_call	d_call	v_call	clone_size	cdr3_aa	cdr3_nt
TRBJ2-4	TRBD2	TRBV19	-	CASSISSGGKKLNKNIQYF	TGTGCCAGTAGTATCTCTAGCGGAGGGAAAAAGCTGAACAAAAACATTCAGTACTTC
TRBJ1-4	TRBD1	TRBV6-1	-	CASGPGQGGEKLFF	TGTGCCAGCGGTCCGGGACAGGGAGGTGAAAAACTGTTTTTT
TRBJ1-4	TRBD1	TRBV7-2	-	CASSLRGQITTNEKLFF	TGTGCCAGCAGCCTACGGGGACAGATCACAACTAATGAAAAACTGTTTTTT
TRBJ1-5	-	TRBV6-1	once	CASSEMWQGASNQPQHF	TGTGCCAGCAGTGAAATGTGGCAGGGCGCATCCAATCAGCCCCAGCATTTT
TRBJ2-3	-	TRBV5-1	-	CASSLGGVPDTQYF	TGCGCCAGCAGCTTGGGAGGGGTCCCAGATACGCAGTATTTT
TRBJ2-2	TRBD2	TRBV7-9	-	CASSLAWSGGNTGELFF	TGTGCCAGCAGCTTAGCGTGGAGCGGGGGGAACACCGGGGAGCTGTTTTTT
TRBJ2-2	-	TRBV19	-	CASSIDHRESTGELFF	TGTGCCAGTAGTATAGATCACCGGGAGAGCACCGGGGAGCTGTTTTTT
TRBJ1-2	TRBD1	TRBV7-9	-	CASSFSAGGIDYTF	TGTGCCAGCAGCTTTTCGGCAGGGGGCATCGACTACACCTTC
TRBJ2-1	-	TRBV6-1	-	CASSELTIGQFF	TGTGCCAGCAGTGAATTGACAATTGGACAGTTCTTC
TRBJ1-6	TRBD1	TRBV6-5	-	CASSLIQGDSPLHF	TGTGCCAGCAGCTTGATTCAGGGGGACTCACCCCTCCACTTT
TRBJ2-1	-	TRBV5-4	-	CASSLDGRGRDEQFF	TGTGCCAGCAGCTTGGATGGGCGGGGCAGGGATGAGCAGTTCTTC
TRBJ2-7	TRBD1	TRBV5-6	-	CASSSRDRTYEQYF	TGTGCCAGCAGCTCCCGGGACAGGACCTACGAGCAGTACTTC
TRBJ2-3	TRBD2	TRBV5-6	-	CASSWRAGGPTDTQYF	TGTGCCAGCAGCTGGAGGGCGGGAGGGCCAACAGATACGCAGTATTTT
TRBJ2-5	-	TRBV9	-	CASSVEGSQGETQYF	TGTGCCAGCAGCGTAGAGGGGAGCCAGGGAGAGACCCAGTACTTC
TRBJ1-2	TRBD1	TRBV6-5	-	CASRRQGRYGYTF	TGTGCCAGCAGACGACAGGGGCGCTATGGCTACACCTTC
TRBJ2-1	-	TRBV30	-	CATTQANEQFF	TGTGCCACGACCCAGGCCAATGAGCAGTTCTTC
TRBJ1-2	-	TRBV5-4	-	CASSQDKFYGYTF	TGTGCCAGCAGTCAGGACAAATTCTATGGCTACACCTTC
TRBJ2-7	TRBD1	TRBV5-1	-	CASSQGQVTFYEQYF	TGCGCCAGCAGCCAAGGACAGGTAACTTTCTACGAGCAGTACTTC
TRBJ2-3	TRBD1	TRBV7-9	-	CASSLVVTGDTDTQYF	TGTGCCAGCAGCTTAGTCGTGACAGGGGATACAGATACGCAGTATTTT
TRBJ1-2	-	TRBV6-5	-	CASTKSPLTNYGYTF	TGTGCCAGCACCAAATCCCCTCTTACTAACTATGGCTACACCTTC
TRBJ2-1	-	TRBV2	-	CASSDRGYNEQFF	TGTGCCAGCAGTGATCGGGGTTACAATGAGCAGTTCTTC
TRBJ2-2	-	TRBV11-2	-	CASSPWGSGELFF	TGTGCCAGCAGCCCGTGGGGATCCGGGGAGCTGTTTTTT
TRBJ2-2	-	TRBV5-1	-	CASSFNSPGTPQGGELFF	TGCGCCAGCAGCTTCAACAGCCCGGGGACCCCACAGGGCGGGGAGCTGTTTTTT
TRBJ1-1	-	TRBV6-1	-	CASSAVGQLNTEAFF	TGTGCCAGCAGTGCCGTCGGACAGTTGAACACTGAAGCTTTCTTT
TRBJ2-5	-	TRBV6-6	-	CASSRGLGGETQYF	TGTGCCAGCAGTCGGGGTCTTGGGGGGGAGACCCAGTACTTC
TRBJ2-5	-	TRBV7-2	once	CASSFSGLSGETQYF	TGTGCCAGCAGCTTCTCGGGACTCTCGGGAGAGACCCAGTACTTC
TRBJ2-7	-	TRBV5-1	-	CASSLAGIPYEQYF	TGCGCCAGCAGCTTGGCAGGCATACCCTACGAGCAGTACTTC
TRBJ2-5	-	TRBV18	-	CASSPGSGLETQYF	TGTGCCAGCTCACCAGGGTCGGGGTTAGAGACCCAGTACTTC